One T cell receptor (beta chain) is described in this entry. Sequencing used immunoSEQ multiplex PCR; TCRdb keeps in-frame clones, though not all of them. The table lists some 260,000 clones, about 88% of them singletons. The data originate from a study of blood T cell repertoires in COVID-19. V was pared by 5 bases and J by 0 bases, with 20 bases between. CDR1 is SEHNR and CDR2 is FQNEAQ in the germline V gene (reference sequence). This CDR3 region has 17 residues. The material sequenced was peripheral blood. This receptor was obtained from a woman between 40 and 55 years old who had recovered from COVID-19. The rearrangement links TRBV7-9 to TRBJ2-7, with a weak D call TRBD2 (6 bases). The CDR3 sequence: CASSPFPRETPSYEQYF. CDR3 nucleotides: TGTGCCAGCAGCCCCTTCCCCCGGGAGACCCCCTCCTACGAGCAGTACTTC.